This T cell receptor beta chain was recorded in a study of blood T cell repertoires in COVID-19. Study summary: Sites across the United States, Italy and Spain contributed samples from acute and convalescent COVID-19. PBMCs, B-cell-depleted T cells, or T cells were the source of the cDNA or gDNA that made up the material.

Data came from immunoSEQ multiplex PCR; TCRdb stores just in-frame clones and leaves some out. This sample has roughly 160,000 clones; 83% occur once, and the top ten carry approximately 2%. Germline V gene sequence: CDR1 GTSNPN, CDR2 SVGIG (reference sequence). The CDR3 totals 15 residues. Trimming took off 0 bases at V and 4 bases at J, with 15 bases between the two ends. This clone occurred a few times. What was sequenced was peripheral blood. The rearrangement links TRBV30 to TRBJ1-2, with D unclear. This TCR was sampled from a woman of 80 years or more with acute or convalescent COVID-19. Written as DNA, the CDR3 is TGTGCCTGGAGTGTACAAGGGAGAATCCTCTATGGCTACACCTTC. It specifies CAWSVQGRILYGYTF.